This T cell receptor (beta chain) stems from a study of radiotherapy plus CTLA-4 blockade in lung cancer. On this clone itself: The antigen is unknown.

Study findings and constraints: Blood TCR clones of tumor origin expanded after radiotherapy plus ipilimumab.

Profiled with immunoSEQ multiplex PCR; TCRdb holds only in-frame clones, not every one. The table has some 110,000 clones, 90% seen once. The germline V gene has CDR1 MRHNA and CDR2 SNTAGT. The CDR3 has 11 amino acids. The V end was cut by 8 bases, the J end by 3 bases, with 7 bases between. The source material was peripheral blood, sampled from a patient treated with radiotherapy plus ipilimumab. The clonotype was recovered from a human donor with non-small cell lung cancer that progressed on radiotherapy plus ipilimumab. V usage is TRBV6-4 and J usage is TRBJ1-2; D unclear. CDR3 bases: TGTGCCAGCGCGGCGGACTATGGCTACACCTTC. Its protein product is CASAADYGYTF.